Here is one TCR beta chain with its context. The antigen is not known. This sample stems from a study of beta chain features in type 1 diabetes. Study overall: Across every sample, about 100 million sorted cells were examined in total.

Study results and limitations: A moderate, significant TCRB CDR3 shortening appeared in type 1 diabetes across four CD4+ subsets.

In germline, CDR1 is SGHAT, CDR2 FQNNGV. Trimming took 1 base from V and 3 from J; bases not matched to a gene: 5. The length of the CDR3 is 17 residues. Investigators reverse transcribed all isolated RNA, so they sequenced expressed TCRB transcripts. Here immunoSEQ multiplex PCR was the method, and the copy in TCRdb shows in-frame clones only, minus some. The top ten hold 2.6% of the sample, which has 45,000 to 65,000 clones, around half seen once. The source is a woman in her 40s with type 1 diabetes. Sequences were obtained from Tregs from blood. This chain uses TRBV11-2 with TRBJ2-1; 11 bases are shared with TRBD1. CDR3 sequence: CASSLGTGGRVYNEQFF. DNA for the CDR3: TGTGCCAGCAGCTTAGGGACAGGGGGCCGAGTCTACAATGAGCAGTTCTTC. The complete variable domain, with remaining parts taken from reference TRBV11-2 and TRBJ2-1, reads EAGVAQSPRYKIIEKRQSVAFWCNPISGHATLYWYQQILGQGPKLLIQFQNNGVVDDSQLPKDRFSAERLKGVDSTLKIQPAKLEDSAVYLCASSLGTGGRVYNEQFFGPGTRLTVL.